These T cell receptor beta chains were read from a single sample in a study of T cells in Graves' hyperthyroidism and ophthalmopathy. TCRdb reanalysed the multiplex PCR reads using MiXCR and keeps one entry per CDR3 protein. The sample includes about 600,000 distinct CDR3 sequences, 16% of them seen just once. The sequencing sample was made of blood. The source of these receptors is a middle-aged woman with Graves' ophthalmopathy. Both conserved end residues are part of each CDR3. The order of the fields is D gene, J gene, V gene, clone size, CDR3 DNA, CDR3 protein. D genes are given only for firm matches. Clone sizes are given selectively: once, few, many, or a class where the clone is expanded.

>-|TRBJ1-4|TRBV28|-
TGTGCCAGCAGTTTAATTAGAGGGGAAAAACTGTTTTTT
CASSLIRGEKLFF
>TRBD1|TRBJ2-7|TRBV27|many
TGTGCCAGCAGTTCCTCACGACAGGGGTGGCAGTACTTC
CASSSSRQGWQYF
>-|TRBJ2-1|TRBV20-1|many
TGCAGTGCTAGAAGAGGACAGAGCGTGGGGAATGAGCAGTTCTTC
CSARRGQSVGNEQFF
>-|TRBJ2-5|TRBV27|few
TGTGCCAGCAGTTTCTACCCCCCGGAGGCGGGAGAGACCCAGTACTTC
CASSFYPPEAGETQYF
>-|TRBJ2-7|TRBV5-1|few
TGCGCCAGCAGCCCGCCGGCGAGGGGGTACGAGCAGTACTTC
CASSPPARGYEQYF
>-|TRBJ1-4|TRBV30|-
TGTGGTACGGACCTTAATGAAAAACTGTTTTTT
CGTDLNEKLFF
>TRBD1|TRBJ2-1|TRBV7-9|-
TGTGCCAGCAGCTTGGCAGGACAGGCCGGGTTCTTC
CASSLAGQAGFF
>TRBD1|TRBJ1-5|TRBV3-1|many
TGTGCCAGCAGCCAAGATCCAGGGGGCACTCAGCCCCAGCATTTT
CASSQDPGGTQPQHF
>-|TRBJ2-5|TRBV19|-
TGTGCCAGTAGTCCAAACCGACAGGAAAGAGAGACCCAGTACTTC
CASSPNRQERETQYF
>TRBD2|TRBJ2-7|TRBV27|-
TGTGCCAGCAGTTTATCAGCGGGACTAAGCTCCTACGAGCAGTACTTC
CASSLSAGLSSYEQYF
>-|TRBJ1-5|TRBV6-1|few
TGTGCCAGCAGTGACCAGGGGATAGTAGGCAATCAGCCCCAGCATTTT
CASSDQGIVGNQPQHF
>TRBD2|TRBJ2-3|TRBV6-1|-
TGTGCCAGCAGGGCGGGACTAGCTGGTACGCAGTATTTT
CASRAGLAGTQYF
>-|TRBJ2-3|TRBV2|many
TGTGCCAGCAGCGAAGTTCTAGCTGGTAGTGGTACGCAGTATTTT
CASSEVLAGSGTQYF
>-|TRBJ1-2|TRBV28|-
TGTGCCAGCAGACTGGGTAGTGACTATGGCTACACCTTC
CASRLGSDYGYTF
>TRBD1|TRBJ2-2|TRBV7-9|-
TGTGCGTCAGGGGGACAGGGAGTCAAATACACCGGGGAGCTGTTTTTT
CASGGQGVKYTGELFF
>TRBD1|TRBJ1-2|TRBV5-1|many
TGCGCCAGCAGTAAGGACAGGACCTTCTATGGCTACACCTTC
CASSKDRTFYGYTF
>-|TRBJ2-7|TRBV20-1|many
TGCAGTGCTAGAACAGGGTCCTACGAGCAGTACTTC
CSARTGSYEQYF
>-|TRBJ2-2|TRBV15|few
TGTGCCACCACAGACAGCTTTAACACCGGGGAGCTGTTTTTT
CATTDSFNTGELFF
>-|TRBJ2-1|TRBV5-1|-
TGCGCCAGCAGGTTACTATCGGGCAATTACAATGAGCAGTTCTTC
CASRLLSGNYNEQFF
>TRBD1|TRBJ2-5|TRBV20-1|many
TGCAGTGCTAGAGGAGGGGGCGAGTCCCAGTACTTC
CSARGGGESQYF
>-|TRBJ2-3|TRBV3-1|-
TGTGCCAGCAGGGACTCGGGAGTCACAGATACGCAGTATTTT
CASRDSGVTDTQYF
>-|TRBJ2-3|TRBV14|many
TGTGCCAGCAGCCATGTGAGCACAGATACGCAGTATTTT
CASSHVSTDTQYF
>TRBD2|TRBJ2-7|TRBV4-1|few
TGCGCCAGCAGCCGGGGAAGCGGGAGGGGGTACGAGCAGTACTTC
CASSRGSGRGYEQYF
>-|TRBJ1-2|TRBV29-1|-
TGCAGCGTTGAAGATTTCGTTGGAGGGGGAAGAGGCTACACCTTC
CSVEDFVGGGRGYTF
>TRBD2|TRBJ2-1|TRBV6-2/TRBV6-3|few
TGTGCCAGCAGTTACCCTAGCGGGCCTCAGTTCTTC
CASSYPSGPQFF
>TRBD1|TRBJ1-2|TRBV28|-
TGTGCCAGCAGTTTGGGAGGGACAGCCGGGGGTGGCTACACCTTC
CASSLGGTAGGGYTF
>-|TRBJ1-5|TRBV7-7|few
TGTGCTAGCAGCTTAGCGACGCGGGGAGGGGGGCAGCCCCAGCATTTT
CASSLATRGGGQPQHF
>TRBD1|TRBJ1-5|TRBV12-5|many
TGTGCTAGTGGTTTGATCGGACAGGGGGCAGGGAATCAGCCCCAGCATTTT
CASGLIGQGAGNQPQHF
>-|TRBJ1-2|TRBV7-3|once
TGTGCCAGCAGCCCAGGAGGGGAAGGTGGCTACACCTTC
CASSPGGEGGYTF
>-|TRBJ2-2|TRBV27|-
TGTGCCAGCAGTTCAACCCCACGTACCCTGTGGACCGGGGAGCTGTTTTTT
CASSSTPRTLWTGELFF
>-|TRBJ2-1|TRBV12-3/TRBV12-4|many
TGTGCCAGCAGGACGGTGGTGTGGCATGAGCAGTTCTTC
CASRTVVWHEQFF